The sequence of this T cell receptor beta chain was determined in a study of identical twins. This clonotype has just a few counts. The CDR3 covers 15 residues. The germline V and J ends were trimmed by 5 bases and 3 bases, with 17 bases remaining between them. Germline CDR1 DFQATT, CDR2 SNEGSKA (reference sequence). TCRdb passed the 5' RACE reads through MiXCR, listing each CDR3 protein once. This table has approximately 350,000 distinct CDR3 sequences, 9% to 15% appearing once. The same data also went into a second study, on yellow fever vaccine responses in identical twins.

Material for sequencing was CD8+ T cells sorted from blood. This clonotype originated in a woman aged 18-35 years in good health. This chain joins TRBV20-1 and TRBJ1-5; D might be TRBD1 (6 bases). This chain's CDR3 is CSALSGDFDNQPQHF. In DNA, the CDR3 is TGCAGTGCTCTTTCAGGGGATTTCGACAATCAGCCCCAGCATTTT.